What follows are 30 T cell receptor beta chains derived from one specimen sequenced in a study of T-cell reconstitution after alpha-beta-depleted transplantation in children. The TCRbeta library was prepared with unique molecular identifiers. MiXCR, applied by TCRdb to the PCR reads, yields one record per CDR3 protein. The sample includes about 460,000 distinct CDR3 sequences, 10% of them seen just once. The starting material was PBMCs, obtained before TCRalphabeta/CD19-depleted stem cell transplant. The origin of the receptors is a child aged 2-15 years with inherited bone marrow failure, due to receive a stem cell transplant.

Regarding this clonotype: A much larger clone lies one base from this, so it may be a read error. The gene calls are TRBV11-2 and TRBJ2-2, with TRBD2 matching over 8 bases. Germline lookup yields CDR1 SGHAT and CDR2 FQNNGV. V trimming: 8 bases; J trimming: 6 bases; junction bases outside the gene matches: 11. This CDR3 comprises 15 residues. The CDR3 coding sequence is TGTGCCAGCTCCAGCGGGAGCGGTAGCGCCGGGGAGCTGTTTTTT. It is translated as CASSSGSGSAGELFF.

The CDR3 nucleotides read TGCGCCAGCAGCCCGCCGCGGGGGATACACTACAATGAGCAGTTCTTC. The encoded protein is CASSPPRGIHYNEQFF. V gene TRBV4-1 combines with J gene TRBJ2-1; 7 bases are a match to TRBD2. The CDR3 totals 16 residues. V was clipped by 4 bases and J by 3 bases; unmatched bases: 9. The germline V gene encodes CDR1 MGHRA and CDR2 YSYEKL.

This clonotype was counted many times. CDR3 region: CASSQRTGTGLYEQYF. The CDR3 DNA reads TGCGCCAGCAGCCAGCGCACCGGGACAGGGCTCTACGAGCAGTACTTC. The chain employs TRBV4-3 and TRBJ2-7; 9 bases map to TRBD1. Per the germline V gene, CDR1 is LGHNA and CDR2 is YSLEER. This CDR3 is 16 amino acids long. V shed 3 bases and J 3 bases; nucleotides not matched to a gene: 9.

This clonotype was seen at least ten times. The chain joins TRBV7-9 to TRBJ2-7, with 12 bases identical to TRBD2. The CDR3 is made up of 17 amino acids. V lost 0 bases, J lost 7 bases, and 10 bases stayed unmatched. CDR1 and CDR2 from the germline V gene are SEHNR and FQNEAQ (reference sequence). The CDR3 region has the DNA TGTGCCAGCAGCTTAGCTTGGCTAGCGGGAGGGCCGAGAGAGCAGTACTTC. This gives the protein CASSLAWLAGGPREQYF.

The chain combines TRBV28 with TRBJ2-1; the D gene is possibly TRBD1 (5 bases). Deletions cut 4 bases from V and 10 bases from J, with 14 bases between. CDR1 MDHEN and CDR2 SYDVKM come from the germline V gene. The CDR3 contains 13 residues. The CDR3 sequence: CASSSEDDREQFF. CDR3 coding DNA: TGTGCCAGCAGTTCCGAAGATGACAGAGAGCAGTTCTTC.

Notes on this clonotype: Mismatch with germline at one junction end may stem from a read error. The rearrangement joins TRBV7-2 to TRBJ2-7; D remains ambiguous. The CDR3 has 14 amino acids. The germline CDR1 and CDR2 sequences are SGHTA and FQGNSA. CDR3 residues: CASSLVTSSYGQYF. The CDR3 DNA sequence: TGTGCCAGCAGCTTAGTGACCAGCTCCTACGGGCAGTACTTC.

V gene TRBV19 combines with J gene TRBJ2-7; TRBD1 matches 7 bases. Germline CDR1 LNHDA, CDR2 SQIVND (reference sequence). J was trimmed by 2 bases and V by 3 bases; bases with no gene match: 10. The CDR3 runs 16 residues. The chain's CDR3 is CASSMGQRATPYEQYF. CDR3 sequence (DNA): TGTGCCAGTAGTATGGGACAGAGGGCCACCCCCTACGAGCAGTACTTC.

This clonotype occurred many times. The chain is built from TRBV29-1 and TRBJ1-2; D not certain. Deletions cut 4 bases from V and 3 bases from J, with 15 bases between. The CDR3 spans 14 residues. Germline V gene sequence: CDR1 SQVTM, CDR2 ANQGSEA. The CDR3 is CSVGGSIGDYGYTF. The CDR3 DNA reads as TGCAGCGTTGGCGGATCTATTGGGGACTATGGCTACACCTTC.

This clonotype was picked up many times. DNA of the CDR3: TGCAGTGCTAGACTAGTTAGGGAGGATACGCAGTATTTT. Its protein is CSARLVREDTQYF. The chain carries TRBV20-1 and TRBJ2-3; D might be TRBD2 (5 bases). CDR1 and CDR2 from the germline V gene are DFQATT and SNEGSKA (reference sequence). This CDR3 has 13 amino acids. V shed 2 bases and J shed 6 bases, with 12 bases lying between them.

This clonotype came up a few times. The chain recombines TRBV4-1 with TRBJ2-2, with 7 nucleotides matching TRBD2. J gave up 4 bases and V 1 base, and 18 bases lay outside the gene matches. CDR3 length: 20 amino acids. CDR1 and CDR2 from the germline V gene are MGHRA and YSYEKL. CDR3 protein: CASSQGPGTTWRGLTGELFF. CDR3 bases: TGCGCCAGCAGCCAAGGCCCCGGGACTACCTGGAGGGGCCTCACCGGGGAGCTGTTTTTT.

This clonotype was seen only a few times. This rearrangement joins TRBV20-1 to TRBJ2-1; maybe TRBD2 (7 bases). V was clipped by 0 bases and J by 6 bases, with 18 bases between them. The CDR3 runs 16 residues. CDR1 DFQATT and CDR2 SNEGSKA come from the germline V gene (reference sequence). Here the CDR3 DNA reads TGCAGTGCTAGAGATTGGACTAGAGGGGGTCTCAATGAGCAGTTCTTC. This sequence encodes CSARDWTRGGLNEQFF.

Written as DNA, the CDR3 is TGCGCCAGCAGCCAAGGTCTGCAGATGTCGAACACCGGGGAGCTGTTTTTT. Translated: CASSQGLQMSNTGELFF. The chain is built from TRBV4-3 and TRBJ2-2; D ambiguous. The CDR3 loop spans 17 amino acids. Germline assignment: CDR1 LGHNA and CDR2 YSLEER. V shed 1 base and J shed 0 bases, with 12 bases lying between them.

This clonotype was recorded at least ten times. V usage is TRBV12-3 or TRBV12-4 and J usage is TRBJ2-1; D is possibly TRBD1 or TRBD2 (5 bases each). The CDR3 loop spans 14 amino acids. Trimming stripped 8 bases from V and 6 bases from J, with 17 bases between. The CDR3 is CASSHSGTPNEQFF. For the CDR3, the DNA is TGTGCCAGCTCCCACTCCGGGACCCCCAATGAGCAGTTCTTC.

This clonotype was seen at least ten times. The chain recombines TRBV6-5 with TRBJ2-7; D gene uncertain. CDR3 length: 14 residues. In germline, CDR1 is MNHEY, CDR2 SVGAGI. V lost 4 bases to trimming and J lost 3 bases, with 13 bases between them. The CDR3: CASSFSRSYYEQYF. The CDR3 nucleotides are TGTGCCAGCAGTTTTAGCAGGAGTTACTACGAGCAGTACTTC.

CDR3 sequence: CASSAGASVSTDTQYF. The CDR3 nucleotides are TGTGCCAGCAGTGCGGGGGCTAGCGTAAGCACAGATACGCAGTATTTT. V and J are TRBV12-3 or TRBV12-4 and TRBJ2-3; TRBD2 is a possible D gene (7 bases). This CDR3 is 16 amino acids long. Trimming pared 5 bases from V and 0 bases from J, leaving 15 bases between.

Remarks on this clonotype: A read error is possible here, since a much larger clone lies one base away. J is TRBJ2-5 and V is TRBV3-1, with D perhaps assigned TRBD1 or TRBD2 (5 bases each). The CDR3 runs 14 residues. Germline lookup yields CDR1 LGHDT and CDR2 YNNKEL (reference sequence). Between the trimmed V and J ends, which lost 2 bases and 5 bases, there was a span of 12 bases. The CDR3 sequence: CASSQLLGDETQYF. The CDR3 nucleotides are TGTGCCAGCAGCCAACTCCTCGGGGACGAGACCCAGTACTTC.

As regards this clonotype: A much larger clonotype is one base distant, so this may be a read error. This sequence joins TRBV6-5 and TRBJ2-7; D call uncertain. The V and J ends lost 4 bases and 0 bases respectively, with 16 bases between them. This CDR3 has 16 amino acids. Germline V gives CDR1 MNHEY, CDR2 SVGAGI. The CDR3 bases are TGTGCCAGCAGTTCCTCCCTGCAGGAATGCTCCTACGAGCAGTACTTC. Its protein product is CASSSSLQECSYEQYF.

This clonotype has just a few counts. The V gene is TRBV18, the J gene TRBJ1-4, with D possibly matching TRBD1 (6 bases). CDR3 length equals 16 residues. Germline CDR1 reads KGHSH; CDR2 reads LQKENI. V dropped 3 bases and J dropped 13 bases, with 24 bases sitting between them. CDR3 nucleotides: TGTGCCAGCTCACCCATGCCGGACAGTAACCCCCCGGGACTGTTTTTT. Protein sequence: CASSPMPDSNPPGLFF.

This clonotype was seen repeatedly, ten times or more. This chain connects TRBV28 to TRBJ2-7; 12 nucleotides agree with TRBD2. Trimming at V came to 5 bases and at J to 6 bases, leaving 14 bases not matched to a gene. Germline CDR1 and CDR2: MDHEN and SYDVKM. The CDR3 covers 17 residues. CDR3 protein: CASSPEGLAGLMIEQYF. CDR3 bases: TGTGCCAGCAGTCCAGAAGGACTAGCGGGACTCATGATCGAGCAGTACTTC.

At least ten counts were recorded for this clonotype. The DNA of the CDR3 is TGCAGTGCTAGCAGGACCGGGGAGCTGTTTTTT. This encodes CSASRTGELFF. The chain links TRBV20-1 to TRBJ2-2; D is ambiguous. Per germline, CDR1 DFQATT and CDR2 SNEGSKA (reference sequence). Trimming shortened V by 3 bases and J by 5 bases, and 4 bases separated the two germline ends. CDR3 length equals 11 residues.

The chain employs TRBV11-1 and TRBJ2-2; the D is unclear. The ends were cut back, 10 bases at V and 3 bases at J, with 9 bases in the middle. Germline CDR1 is SGHAT and CDR2 is FQDESV (reference sequence). The CDR3 has 12 amino acids. CDR3 bases: TGTGCCATTTACTCAGACACCGGGGAGCTGTTTTTT. It yields the protein CAIYSDTGELFF.

There are many counts of this clonotype. This chain connects TRBV5-4 to TRBJ2-1; D is unclear. The CDR3 is 16 residues long. The V gene's germline CDR1 is SGHNT and CDR2 YYREEE (reference sequence). V dropped 4 bases and J dropped 6 bases, with 20 bases sitting between them. CDR3 bases: TGTGCCAGCAGCCTATATACCCGGTACTATCCCAATGAGCAGTTCTTC. Protein sequence: CASSLYTRYYPNEQFF.

This clonotype was counted ten times or more. The chain uses TRBV4-3 and TRBJ2-7; D gene ambiguous. This CDR3 region has 14 residues. Per the germline V gene, CDR1 is LGHNA and CDR2 is YSLEER. Trimming took off 4 bases at V and 0 bases at J, with 10 bases between the two ends. Here the CDR3 DNA reads TGCGCCAGCAGCCTCCAGCCCAGCTCCTACGAGCAGTACTTC. It translates to CASSLQPSSYEQYF.

J is TRBJ2-1 and V is TRBV6-1; D possibly uses TRBD1 or TRBD2 (5 bases each). The germline CDR1 and CDR2 sequences are MNHNS and SASEGT. This CDR3 has 14 amino acids. Between the trimmed V and J ends, which lost 8 bases and 1 base, there was a span of 12 bases. CDR3 residues: CASHGGLSYNEQFF. DNA of the CDR3: TGTGCCAGCCATGGGGGATTGTCCTACAATGAGCAGTTCTTC.

This clonotype showed up many times. The chain recombines TRBV12-3 or TRBV12-4 with TRBJ2-7; maybe TRBD2 (5 bases). Trimming pared 4 bases from V and 4 bases from J, leaving 11 bases between. The CDR3 length is 13 residues. The CDR3 protein is CASSSPRRYEQYF. The DNA for the CDR3 is TGTGCCAGCAGTTCCCCACGGAGGTACGAGCAGTACTTC.

This clonotype was seen ten or more times. The V gene is TRBV28, the J gene TRBJ2-3, with a weak D call TRBD2 (6 bases). V shed 1 base and J shed 5 bases, with 16 bases lying between them. Germline values: CDR1 MDHEN, CDR2 SYDVKM. The CDR3 loop spans 16 amino acids. The CDR3: CASSLSAGLGEDTQYF. The CDR3 nucleotides are TGTGCCAGCAGTTTATCCGCGGGACTGGGGGAAGATACGCAGTATTTT. The full variable domain, its missing parts supplied by reference TRBV28 and TRBJ2-3, is DVKVTQSSRYLVKRTGEKVFLECVQDMDHENMFWYRQDPGLGLRLIYFSYDVKMKEKGDIPEGYSVSREKKERFSLILESASTNQTSMYLCASSLSAGLGEDTQYFGPGTRLTVL.

The chain is built from TRBV6-1 and TRBJ2-2, with D maybe TRBD1 (5 bases). The V and J ends lost 6 bases and 5 bases respectively, with 19 bases between them. From germline, CDR1 is MNHNS and CDR2 SASEGT. The CDR3 runs to 16 residues. This chain's CDR3 is CASSFSPRDRTGELFF. CDR3 bases: TGTGCCAGCAGCTTTTCCCCCAGGGATAGGACCGGGGAGCTGTTTTTT.

The sample holds many counts of this clonotype. The genes are TRBV6-5 and TRBJ1-2; the match to TRBD1 covers 7 bases. The CDR3 totals 12 residues. V was pared by 6 bases and J by 7 bases, with 5 bases of the junction left unmatched. Germline V gene data show CDR1 as MNHEY and CDR2 as SVGAGI. CDR3 sequence (DNA): TGTGCCAGCAGATCGACAGGGAGTGGCTACACCTTC. This translates into CASRSTGSGYTF.

At least ten counts were recorded for this clonotype. The chain couples TRBV10-2 to TRBJ2-3; D uncertain. The CDR3 loop spans 14 amino acids. Germline loops: CDR1 WSHSY, CDR2 SAAADI. V was pared by 3 bases and J by 0 bases, with 7 bases between. The CDR3 reads CASSDRSSTDTQYF. The CDR3, as DNA: TGCGCCAGCAGTGACCGGAGTAGCACAGATACGCAGTATTTT.

The sample holds many counts of this clonotype. This chain links TRBV15 with TRBJ2-7; TRBD1 is a possible D gene (5 bases). The V end lost 4 bases, the J end lost 5 bases, and 12 bases lay between the germline ends. Germline assignment: CDR1 LNHNV and CDR2 YYDKDF (reference sequence). The CDR3 is 13 amino acids. As DNA, the CDR3 is TGTGCCACCAGCACGGACATTGTCGACGAGCAGTACTTC. Amino acids: CATSTDIVDEQYF.